The T cell receptor (beta chain) under discussion was sequenced for a study of PD-1 blockade in classical Hodgkin lymphoma. As for this clone: Its antigen remains unidentified.

General study findings and limits: Individuals who commenced nivolumab within less than 1 year of ASCT were excluded.

With no exception, relapse followed autologous stem cell transplantation in all patients, and brentuximab vedotin exposure varied. Classifying best responses yielded complete response, partial response or progressive disease. Clones were sequenced by immunoSEQ multiplex PCR, and TCRdb holds only the in-frame ones, with some missing. The sample records more than 90,000 clones, 75% to 85% being singletons. The CDR3 loop spans 13 amino acids. CDR1 and CDR2 from the germline V gene are SGHVS and FQNEAQ. V dropped 5 bases and J dropped 7 bases, with 14 bases sitting between them. This rearrangement joins TRBV7-8 to TRBJ1-1; D gene uncertain. The sequencing here drew on peripheral blood mononuclear cells (PBMCs), taken before the second cycle of nivolumab. The TCR was taken from a human donor with classical Hodgkin lymphoma. CDR3 in amino acids: CASSAFEDGEAFF. The CDR3 DNA follows: TGTGCCAGCAGCGCCTTTGAGGACGGTGAAGCTTTCTTT.